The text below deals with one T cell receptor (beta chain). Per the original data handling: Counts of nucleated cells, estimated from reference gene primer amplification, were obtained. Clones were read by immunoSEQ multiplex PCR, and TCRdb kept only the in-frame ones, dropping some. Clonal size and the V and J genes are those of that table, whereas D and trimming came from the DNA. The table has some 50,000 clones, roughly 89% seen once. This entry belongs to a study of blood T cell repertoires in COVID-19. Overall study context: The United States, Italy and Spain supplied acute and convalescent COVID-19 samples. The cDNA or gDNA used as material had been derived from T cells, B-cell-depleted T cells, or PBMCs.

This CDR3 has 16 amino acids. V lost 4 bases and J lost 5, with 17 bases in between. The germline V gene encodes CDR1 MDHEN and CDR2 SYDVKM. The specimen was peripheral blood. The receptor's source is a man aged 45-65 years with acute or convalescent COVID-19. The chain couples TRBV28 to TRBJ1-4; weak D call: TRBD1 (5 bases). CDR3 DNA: TGTGCCAGCAGTTCCCGGATTCTAGGGGTGAATGAAAAACTGTTTTTT. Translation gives CASSSRILGVNEKLFF. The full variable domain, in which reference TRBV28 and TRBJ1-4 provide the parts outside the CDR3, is DVKVTQSSRYLVKRTGEKVFLECVQDMDHENMFWYRQDPGLGLRLIYFSYDVKMKEKGDIPEGYSVSREKKERFSLILESASTNQTSMYLCASSSRILGVNEKLFFGSGTQLSVL.